The table lists the clone carrying this T cell receptor beta chain with a count of one. What it binds is not known. With V trimmed by 1 base and J by 0 bases, 3 bases remained unmatched. Per the germline V gene, CDR1 is MGHRA and CDR2 is YSYEKL. The CDR3 spans 16 residues. These data originate in a study of glioma-infiltrating T cells after dendritic cell vaccination. Study-level points and caveats: Estimated pretreatment TIL content predicted outcome after dendritic cell vaccination.

Specified time point: after dendritic cell vaccination, including at tumor progression/relapse. Sequencing used immunoSEQ multiplex PCR; TCRdb keeps in-frame clones, though not all of them. The sample has just under 60,000 clones, about 80% seen once. The chain couples TRBV4-1 to TRBJ2-1; 7 nucleotides align to TRBD1. The sequence came from a human donor with glioblastoma. The sequencing here drew on blood, taken after dendritic cell vaccination. CDR3 DNA sequence: TGCGCCAGCAGCCAAGCAGGGACAGTCTCCTACAATGAGCAGTTCTTC. It translates to CASSQAGTVSYNEQFF.